A single sample is the source of the 11 T cell receptor beta chains below, sequenced in a study of CD8+ T cells in alopecia areata. Treatment given: oral pan-JAK inhibitor, 5-10 mg twice daily. RNA, once extracted, was reverse transcribed into cDNA for use as the sequencing template. The assay was immunoSEQ multiplex PCR, and TCRdb's table has in-frame clones only and misses some. The sample includes roughly 170,000 clones, about 60% of them seen just once. The material was CD8+ T cells sorted from blood, obtained at week 24, from a patient treated with tofacitinib. The receptor source for this set is a human donor with alopecia areata.

This CDR3 reads CASSIGTAHGF. DNA for the CDR3: TGTGCCAGCAGCATCGGGACAGCCCACGGCTTC. The chain links TRBV21-1 to TRBJ1-2; the table's D call TRBD1 went unverified against the DNA. TRBV21-1 is noted as a pseudogene. CDR3 length equals 11 residues.

The chain carries TRBV4-1 and TRBJ2-3; D gene uncertain. CDR3 length: 15 amino acids. V was clipped by 4 bases and J by 1 base, with 12 bases between them. The germline V gene encodes CDR1 MGHRA and CDR2 YSYEKL. Here the CDR3 reads CASSPNAGRTDTQYF. The DNA for the CDR3 is TGCGCCAGCAGCCCGAACGCTGGGCGCACAGATACGCAGTATTTT.

This clone was found a few times. The rearrangement links TRBV4-1 to TRBJ1-3; D gene ambiguous. CDR1 and CDR2 (germline): MGHRA, YSYEKL. CDR3 size: 15 residues. V lost 3 bases to trimming and J lost 0 bases, with 9 bases between them. The DNA of the CDR3 is TGCGCCAGCAGCCAGGGCACTGACTCTGGAAACACCATATATTTT. Encoded protein: CASSQGTDSGNTIYF.

This chain connects TRBV29-1 to TRBJ1-2; D possibly corresponds to TRBD1 (6 bases). The CDR3 has 11 amino acids. Trimming removed 6 bases at V and 8 bases at J, with 13 bases between. Germline CDR1 reads SQVTM; CDR2 reads ANQGSEA. In DNA, the CDR3 is TGCAGCGTGGCCGGGCAGGGGGGCTACACCTTC. Translation gives CSVAGQGGYTF. Variable domain in full (rest from reference TRBV29-1 and TRBJ1-2): SAVISQKPSRDICQRGTSLTIQCQVDSQVTMMFWYRQQPGQSLTLIATANQGSEATYESGFVIDKFPISRPNLTFSTLTVSNMSPEDSSIYLCSVAGQGGYTFGSGTRLTVV.

The CDR3 is CASINWTGYTDTQYF. The CDR3 coding sequence is TGTGCCAGCATAAACTGGACAGGGTACACAGATACGCAGTATTTT. This chain connects TRBV6-1 to TRBJ2-3; TRBD1 agrees at 8 bases. The CDR3 is 15 residues long. Germline lookup yields CDR1 MNHNS and CDR2 SASEGT. Trimming took 7 bases from V and 2 from J; bases not matched to a gene: 8.

The gene calls are TRBV6-4 and TRBJ2-1; no firm D call. Between the trimmed V and J ends, which lost 6 bases and 15 bases, there was a span of 18 bases. Germline CDR1 reads MRHNA; CDR2 reads SNTAGT. The CDR3 contains 12 residues. CDR3 nucleotide sequence: TGTGCCAGCAGCCCAGACGGTCCTTGTCGGTTCTTC. Translation gives CASSPDGPCRFF.

This chain uses TRBV10-3 with TRBJ2-1, with a tentative D call TRBD2 (5 bases). Germline assignment: CDR1 ENHRY and CDR2 SYGVKD. CDR3 length: 17 amino acids. Trimming cost V 0 bases and J 4 bases, with 16 bases left between them. The CDR3 sequence is CAISESPPTSGYNEQFF. DNA for the CDR3: TGTGCCATCAGTGAGTCGCCGCCCACCAGCGGTTACAATGAGCAGTTCTTC.

This clone was picked up one time. V gene TRBV4-1 combines with J gene TRBJ2-3; a possible D gene is TRBD2 (6 bases). V gave up 4 bases and J gave up 9 bases, with 23 bases separating them. CDR3 size: 16 residues. Germline loops: CDR1 MGHRA, CDR2 YSYEKL. The CDR3 loop reads CASSPHGWSGRHTQYF. The CDR3 coding sequence is TGCGCCAGCAGCCCGCATGGGTGGAGCGGGCGTCACACGCAGTATTTT.

The rearrangement links TRBV12-5 to TRBJ1-2; D is undetermined. The ends were cut back, 3 bases at V and 6 bases at J, with 11 bases in the middle. The germline V gene has CDR1 LGHNT and CDR2 FRNRAP. The CDR3 contains 13 residues. The CDR3 is CASGFRGADGYTF. The CDR3 coding sequence is TGTGCTAGTGGTTTTCGGGGAGCGGATGGCTACACCTTC.

On this clone: The sample has other DNA sequences that encode this CDR3 too. The chain couples TRBV27 to TRBJ2-1; no clear D gene. CDR3 length: 13 residues. CDR1 and CDR2 from the germline V gene are MNHEY and SMNVEV (reference sequence). Trimming stripped 5 bases from V and 0 bases from J, with 5 bases between. CDR3 nucleotides: TGTGCCAGCAGTGGCGGCTCCTACAATGAGCAGTTCTTC. Translating it yields CASSGGSYNEQFF.

The V call is TRBV6-5, the J call TRBJ2-3, with 10 positions matching TRBD2. V lost 6 bases, J lost 1 base, and 4 bases stayed unmatched. Germline V gene sequence: CDR1 MNHEY, CDR2 SVGAGI. The CDR3 has 15 residues. CDR3 region: CASRTGTSGTDTQYF. CDR3 bases: TGTGCCAGCAGAACCGGGACTAGCGGCACAGATACGCAGTATTTT.